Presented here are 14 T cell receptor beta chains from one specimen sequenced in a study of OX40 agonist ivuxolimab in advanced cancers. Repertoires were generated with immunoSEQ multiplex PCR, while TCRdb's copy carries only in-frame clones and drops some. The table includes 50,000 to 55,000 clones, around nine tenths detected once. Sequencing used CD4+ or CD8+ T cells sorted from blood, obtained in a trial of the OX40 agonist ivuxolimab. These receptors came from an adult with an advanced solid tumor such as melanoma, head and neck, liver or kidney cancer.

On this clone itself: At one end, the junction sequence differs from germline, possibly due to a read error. The CDR3 protein is CAGSLGADTQYF. The DNA for the CDR3 is TGTGCCGGCAGCTTGGGCGCAGATACGCAGTATTTT. The rearrangement uses TRBV11-2 and TRBJ2-3; the D is unclear. Germline V CDR1 and CDR2: SGHAT, FQNNGV. The CDR3 contains 12 residues. The whole variable domain, filled in from reference TRBV11-2 and TRBJ2-3, reads EAGVAQSPRYKIIEKRQSVAFWCNPISGHATLYWYQQILGQGPKLLIQFQNNGVVDDSQLPKDRFSAERLKGVDSTLKIQPAKLEDSAVYLCAGSLGADTQYFGPGTRLTVL.

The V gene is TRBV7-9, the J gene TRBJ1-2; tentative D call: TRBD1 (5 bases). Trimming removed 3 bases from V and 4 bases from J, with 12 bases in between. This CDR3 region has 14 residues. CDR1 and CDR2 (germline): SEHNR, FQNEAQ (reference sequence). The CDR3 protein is CASSLGQFVYGYTF. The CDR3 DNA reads TGTGCCAGCAGCTTGGGGCAGTTCGTCTATGGCTACACCTTC. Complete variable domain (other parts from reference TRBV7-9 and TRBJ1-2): DTGVSQNPRHKITKRGQNVTFRCDPISEHNRLYWYRQTLGQGPEFLTYFQNEAQLEKSRLLSDRFSAERPKGSFSTLEIQRTEQGDSAMYLCASSLGQFVYGYTFGSGTRLTVV.

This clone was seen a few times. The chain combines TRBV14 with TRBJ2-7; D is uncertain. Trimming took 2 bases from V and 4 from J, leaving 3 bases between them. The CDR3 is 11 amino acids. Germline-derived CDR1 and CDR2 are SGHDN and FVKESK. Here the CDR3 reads CASSQRYEQYF. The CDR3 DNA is TGTGCCAGCAGCCAACGTTACGAGCAGTACTTC.

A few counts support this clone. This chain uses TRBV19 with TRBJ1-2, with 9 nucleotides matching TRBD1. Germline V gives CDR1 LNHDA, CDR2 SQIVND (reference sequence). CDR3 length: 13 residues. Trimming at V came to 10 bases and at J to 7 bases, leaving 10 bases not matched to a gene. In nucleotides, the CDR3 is TGTGCCATTAAGGACAGGGGTTTGTCTGGCTACACCTTC. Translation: CAIKDRGLSGYTF.

CDR3: CASSLGTSEGELFF. For the CDR3, the DNA is TGCGCCAGCAGCCTCGGGACTAGCGAGGGGGAGCTGTTTTTT. The chain links TRBV5-1 to TRBJ2-2; 10 nucleotides align to TRBD2. Germline CDR1 is SGHRS and CDR2 is YFSETQ. The CDR3 loop spans 14 amino acids. The V segment lost 4 bases and the J segment 8 bases; nucleotides outside the gene matches: 5.

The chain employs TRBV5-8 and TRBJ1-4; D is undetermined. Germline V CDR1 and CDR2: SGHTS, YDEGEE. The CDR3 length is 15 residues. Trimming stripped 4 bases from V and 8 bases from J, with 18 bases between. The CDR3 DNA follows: TGTGCCAGCAGCCCCGATCGGACCGCGGGGGAAAAACTGTTTTTT. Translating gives CASSPDRTAGEKLFF.

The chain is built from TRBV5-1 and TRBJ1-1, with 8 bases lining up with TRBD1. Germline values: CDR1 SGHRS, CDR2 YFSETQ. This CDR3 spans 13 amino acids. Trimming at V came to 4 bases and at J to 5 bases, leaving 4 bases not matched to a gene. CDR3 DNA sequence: TGCGCCAGCAGCCGGGACAGGCGAACTGAAGCTTTCTTT. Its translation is CASSRDRRTEAFF.

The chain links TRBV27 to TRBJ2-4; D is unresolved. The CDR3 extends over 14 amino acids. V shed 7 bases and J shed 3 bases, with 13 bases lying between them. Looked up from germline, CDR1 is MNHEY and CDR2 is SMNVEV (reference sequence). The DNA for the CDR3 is TGTGCCAGCACCTGGGCTGTGCGCAAAAACATTCAGTACTTC. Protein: CASTWAVRKNIQYF.

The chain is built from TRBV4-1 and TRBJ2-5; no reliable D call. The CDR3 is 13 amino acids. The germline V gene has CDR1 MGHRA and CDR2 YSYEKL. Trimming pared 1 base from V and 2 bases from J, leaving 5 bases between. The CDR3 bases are TGCGCCAGCAGCCAAGGTGGGCAAGAGACCCAGTACTTC. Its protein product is CASSQGGQETQYF.

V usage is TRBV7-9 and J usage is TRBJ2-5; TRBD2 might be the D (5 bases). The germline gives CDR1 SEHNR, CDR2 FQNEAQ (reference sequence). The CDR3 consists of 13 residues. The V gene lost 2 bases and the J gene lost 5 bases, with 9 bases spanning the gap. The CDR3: CASSLSGWETQYF. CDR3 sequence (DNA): TGTGCCAGCAGCTTATCGGGGTGGGAGACCCAGTACTTC.

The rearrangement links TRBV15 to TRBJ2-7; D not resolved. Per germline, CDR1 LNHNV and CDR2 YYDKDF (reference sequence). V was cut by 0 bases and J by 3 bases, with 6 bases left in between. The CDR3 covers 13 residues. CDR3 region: CATSREVGYEQYF. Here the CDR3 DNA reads TGTGCCACCAGCAGAGAGGTGGGCTACGAGCAGTACTTC.

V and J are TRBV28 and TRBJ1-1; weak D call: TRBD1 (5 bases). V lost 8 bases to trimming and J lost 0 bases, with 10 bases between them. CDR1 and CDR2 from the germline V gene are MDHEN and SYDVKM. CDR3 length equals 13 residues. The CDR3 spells CASSTALNTEAFF. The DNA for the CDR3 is TGTGCCAGCTCGACAGCTCTGAACACTGAAGCTTTCTTT.

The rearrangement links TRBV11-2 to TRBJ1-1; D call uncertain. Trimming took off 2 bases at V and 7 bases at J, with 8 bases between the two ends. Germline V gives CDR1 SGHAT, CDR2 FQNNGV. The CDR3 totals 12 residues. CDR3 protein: CASSLPVSEAFF. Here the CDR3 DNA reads TGTGCCAGCAGCTTACCCGTGAGTGAAGCTTTCTTT.

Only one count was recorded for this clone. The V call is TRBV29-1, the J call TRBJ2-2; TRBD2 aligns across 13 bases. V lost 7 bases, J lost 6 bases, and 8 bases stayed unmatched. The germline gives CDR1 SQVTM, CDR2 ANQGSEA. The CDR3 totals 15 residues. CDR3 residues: CSGQLAGGLAGELFF. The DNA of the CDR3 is TGCAGCGGCCAACTAGCGGGAGGGCTCGCCGGGGAGCTGTTTTTT.